The sample holds a few counts of the clone carrying this T cell receptor beta chain. V shed 4 bases and J shed 8 bases, with 17 bases lying between them. CDR1 is SGHTA, CDR2 FQGNSA, per germline. CDR3 length: 14 amino acids. This sample stems from a study of T-cell memory formation after mild COVID-19. The wider study: The study found TCR clusters largely donor specific.

TCRdb reprocessed the 5' RACE reads via MiXCR and lists one record per CDR3 protein. The data show about 430,000 distinct CDR3 sequences, 20% to 30% seen once. The receptor was isolated from an adult woman who had mild COVID-19 (a few samples of this study predate the infection). Cell type and time point are not known. The chain carries TRBV7-2 and TRBJ1-2, with D uncertain. The source material was PBMCs or a T cell subset sorted from them (not recorded which). In DNA, the CDR3 is TGTGCCAGCAGCTCCAAAGACGGGCTGCGGGGCTACACCTTC. This codes for CASSSKDGLRGYTF.